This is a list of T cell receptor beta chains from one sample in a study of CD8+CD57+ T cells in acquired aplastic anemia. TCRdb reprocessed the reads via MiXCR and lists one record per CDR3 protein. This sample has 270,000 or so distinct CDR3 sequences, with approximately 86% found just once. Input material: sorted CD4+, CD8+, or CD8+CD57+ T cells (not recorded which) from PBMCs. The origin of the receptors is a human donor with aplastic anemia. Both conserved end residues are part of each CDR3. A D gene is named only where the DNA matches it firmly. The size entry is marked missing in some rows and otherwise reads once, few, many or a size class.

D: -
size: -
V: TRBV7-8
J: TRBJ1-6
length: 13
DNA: TGTGCCAGCAGCTTCGCGGGAGGTCCCGATCTCCACTTT
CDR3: CASSFAGGPDLHF

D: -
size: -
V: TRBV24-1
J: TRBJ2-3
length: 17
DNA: TGTGCCACCAGTGATTTCTACGGGCCGGGGGCGGGGAATACGCAGTATTTT
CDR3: CATSDFYGPGAGNTQYF

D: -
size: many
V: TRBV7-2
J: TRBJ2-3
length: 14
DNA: TGTGCCAGCAGCCATAGAGGCGCGGAGCAGCAGTACGTCTTT
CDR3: CASSHRGAEQQYVF

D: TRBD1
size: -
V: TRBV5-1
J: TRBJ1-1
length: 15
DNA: TGCGCCAGCAGCTTGCTAACGGGACAGGGGACTGAAGCTTTCTTT
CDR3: CASSLLTGQGTEAFF

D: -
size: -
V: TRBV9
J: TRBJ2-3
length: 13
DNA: TGTGCCAGCAGCGTAGCGAGGGGAGATACGCAGTATTTT
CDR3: CASSVARGDTQYF

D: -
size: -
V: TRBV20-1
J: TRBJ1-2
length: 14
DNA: TGCAGTGCTAGAGAACAGGCTACTAGGAATGGCTACACCTTC
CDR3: CSAREQATRNGYTF

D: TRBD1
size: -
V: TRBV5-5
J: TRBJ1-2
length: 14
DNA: TGTGCCAGCAGCTGGGGACAGGGGCACTATGGCTACACCTTC
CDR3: CASSWGQGHYGYTF

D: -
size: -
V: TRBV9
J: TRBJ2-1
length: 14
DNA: TGTGCCAGCAGCCTGGTGGCCTGGGGCAATGGGCAGTTCTTC
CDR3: CASSLVAWGNGQFF

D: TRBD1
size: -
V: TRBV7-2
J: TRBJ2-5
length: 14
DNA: TGTGCCAGCAGCTTTAGTCCAGCACAGGGGAGCCAGTACTTC
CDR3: CASSFSPAQGSQYF

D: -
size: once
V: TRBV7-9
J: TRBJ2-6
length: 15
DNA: TGTGCCAGCAGCCCCTGGAGCTGTGGGGCCGCCGTCCTGACTTTC
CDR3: CASSPWSCGAAVLTF